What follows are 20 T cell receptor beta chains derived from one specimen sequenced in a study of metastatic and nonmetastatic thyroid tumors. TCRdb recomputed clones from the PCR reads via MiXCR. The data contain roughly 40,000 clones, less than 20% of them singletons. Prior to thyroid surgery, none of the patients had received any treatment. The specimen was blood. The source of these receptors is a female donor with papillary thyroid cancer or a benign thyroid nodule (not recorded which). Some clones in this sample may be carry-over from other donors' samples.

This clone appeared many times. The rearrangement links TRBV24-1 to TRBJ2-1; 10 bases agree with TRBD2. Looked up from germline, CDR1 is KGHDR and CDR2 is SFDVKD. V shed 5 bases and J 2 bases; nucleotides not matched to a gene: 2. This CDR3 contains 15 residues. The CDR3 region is CATSGGLAAYNEQFF. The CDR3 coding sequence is TGTGCCACCAGTGGAGGACTAGCGGCCTACAATGAGCAGTTCTTC.

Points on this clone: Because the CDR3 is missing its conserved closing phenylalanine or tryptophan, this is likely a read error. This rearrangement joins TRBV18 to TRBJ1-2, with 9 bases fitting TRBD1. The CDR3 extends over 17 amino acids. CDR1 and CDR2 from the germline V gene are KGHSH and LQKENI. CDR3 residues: CASSPNPAGTGSYVYTL. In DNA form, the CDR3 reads TGTGCCAGCTCACCGAATCCTGCTGGGACAGGGAGCTATGTCTACACCCTC.

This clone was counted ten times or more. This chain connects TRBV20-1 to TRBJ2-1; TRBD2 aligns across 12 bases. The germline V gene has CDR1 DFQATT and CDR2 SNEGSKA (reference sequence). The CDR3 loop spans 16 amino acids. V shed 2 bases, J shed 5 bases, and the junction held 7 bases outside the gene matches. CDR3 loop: CSARSRLAGAHNEQFF. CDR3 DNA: TGCAGTGCTAGATCGAGACTAGCGGGGGCTCACAATGAGCAGTTCTTC.

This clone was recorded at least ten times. CDR3 loop: CASSYSYEQYF. The CDR3 DNA sequence: TGTGCCAGCAGCTACTCCTACGAGCAGTACTTC. The chain combines TRBV5-6 with TRBJ2-7; no definite D call. This CDR3 is 11 amino acids long. V was trimmed by 3 bases and J by 0 bases, leaving 1 base between them. CDR1 and CDR2 from the germline V gene are SGHDT and YYEEEE. Full variable domain (missing parts from reference TRBV5-6 and TRBJ2-7): DAGVTQSPTHLIKTRGQQVTLRCSPKSGHDTVSWYQQALGQGPQFIFQYYEEEERQRGNFPDRFSGHQFPNYSSELNVNALLLGDSALYLCASSYSYEQYFGPGTRLTVT.

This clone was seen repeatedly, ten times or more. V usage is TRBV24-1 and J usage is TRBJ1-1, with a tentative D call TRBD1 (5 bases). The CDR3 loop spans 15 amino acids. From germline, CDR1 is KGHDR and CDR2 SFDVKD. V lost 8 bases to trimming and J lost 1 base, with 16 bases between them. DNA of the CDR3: TGTGCCACCACCGCATCCTGGGACTCGAACACTGAAGCTTTCTTT. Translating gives CATTASWDSNTEAFF.

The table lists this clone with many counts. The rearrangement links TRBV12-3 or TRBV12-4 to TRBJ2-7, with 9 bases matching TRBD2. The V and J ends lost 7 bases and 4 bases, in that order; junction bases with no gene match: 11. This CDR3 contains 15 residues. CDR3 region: CASTPRGRAKYEQYF. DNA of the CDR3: TGTGCCAGCACCCCCCGCGGGAGGGCGAAGTACGAGCAGTACTTC.

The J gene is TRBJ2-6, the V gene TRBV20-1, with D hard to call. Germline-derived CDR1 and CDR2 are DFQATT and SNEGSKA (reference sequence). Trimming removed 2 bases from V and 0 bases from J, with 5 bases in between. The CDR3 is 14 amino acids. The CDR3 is CSARRSSGANVLTF. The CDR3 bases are TGCAGTGCTAGAAGGAGCTCTGGGGCCAACGTCCTGACTTTC.

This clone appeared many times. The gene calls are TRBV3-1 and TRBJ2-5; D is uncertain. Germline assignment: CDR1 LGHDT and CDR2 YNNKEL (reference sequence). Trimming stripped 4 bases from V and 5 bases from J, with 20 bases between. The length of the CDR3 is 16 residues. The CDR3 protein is CASSRDRVSVRETQYF. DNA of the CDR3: TGTGCCAGCAGCCGAGATCGGGTATCAGTCCGGGAGACCCAGTACTTC.

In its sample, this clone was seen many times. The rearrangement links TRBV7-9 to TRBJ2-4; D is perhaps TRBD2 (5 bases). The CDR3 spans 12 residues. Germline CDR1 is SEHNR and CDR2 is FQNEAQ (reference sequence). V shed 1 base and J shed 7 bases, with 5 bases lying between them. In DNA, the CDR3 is TGTGCCAGCAGCTTAGGGACTAACATTCAGTACTTC. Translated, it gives CASSLGTNIQYF.

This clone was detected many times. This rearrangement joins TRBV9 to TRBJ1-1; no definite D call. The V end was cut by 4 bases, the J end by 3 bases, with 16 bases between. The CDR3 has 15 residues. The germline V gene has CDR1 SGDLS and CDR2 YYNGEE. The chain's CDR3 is CASSPQTQRDTEAFF. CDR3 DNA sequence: TGTGCCAGCAGCCCCCAGACGCAGAGAGACACTGAAGCTTTCTTT.

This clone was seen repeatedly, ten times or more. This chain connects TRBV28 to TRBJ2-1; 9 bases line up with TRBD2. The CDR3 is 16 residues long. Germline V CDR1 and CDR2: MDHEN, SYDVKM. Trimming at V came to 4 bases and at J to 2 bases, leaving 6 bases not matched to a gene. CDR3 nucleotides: TGTGCCAGCAGTTCCACAGGCGGGAGGGCCTACAATGAGCAGTTCTTC. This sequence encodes CASSSTGGRAYNEQFF. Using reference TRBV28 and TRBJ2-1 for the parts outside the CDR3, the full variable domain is DVKVTQSSRYLVKRTGEKVFLECVQDMDHENMFWYRQDPGLGLRLIYFSYDVKMKEKGDIPEGYSVSREKKERFSLILESASTNQTSMYLCASSSTGGRAYNEQFFGPGTRLTVL.

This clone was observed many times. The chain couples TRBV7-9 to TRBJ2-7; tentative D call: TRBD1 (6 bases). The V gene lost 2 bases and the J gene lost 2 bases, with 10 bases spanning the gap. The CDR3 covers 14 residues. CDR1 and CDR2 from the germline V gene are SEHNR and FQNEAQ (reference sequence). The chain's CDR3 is CASSLMQGTYEQYF. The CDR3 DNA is TGTGCCAGCAGCTTAATGCAGGGGACCTACGAGCAGTACTTC.

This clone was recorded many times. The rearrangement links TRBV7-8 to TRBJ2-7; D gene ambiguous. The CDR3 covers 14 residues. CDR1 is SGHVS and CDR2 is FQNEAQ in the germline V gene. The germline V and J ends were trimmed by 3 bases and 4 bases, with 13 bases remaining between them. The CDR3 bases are TGTGCCAGCAGCTTGGGCGTTCTCGGTTACGAGCAGTACTTC. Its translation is CASSLGVLGYEQYF.

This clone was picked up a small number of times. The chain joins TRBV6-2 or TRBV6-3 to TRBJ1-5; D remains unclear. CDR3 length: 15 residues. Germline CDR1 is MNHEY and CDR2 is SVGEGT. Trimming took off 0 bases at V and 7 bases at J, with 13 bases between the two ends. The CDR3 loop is CASSYSRGRRQPQHF. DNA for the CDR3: TGTGCCAGCAGTTACTCGAGAGGACGGCGCCAGCCCCAGCATTTT.

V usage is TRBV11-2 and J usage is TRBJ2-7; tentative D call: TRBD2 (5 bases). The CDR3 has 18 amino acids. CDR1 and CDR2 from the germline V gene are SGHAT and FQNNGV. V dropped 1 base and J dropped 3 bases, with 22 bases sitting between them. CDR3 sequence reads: CASSLGSIFMVGVYEQYF. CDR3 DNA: TGTGCCAGCAGCTTAGGCAGCATTTTCATGGTCGGGGTCTACGAGCAGTACTTC.

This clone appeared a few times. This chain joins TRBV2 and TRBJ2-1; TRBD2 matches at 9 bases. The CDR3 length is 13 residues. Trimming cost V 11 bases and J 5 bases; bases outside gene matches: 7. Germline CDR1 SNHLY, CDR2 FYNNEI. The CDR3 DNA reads TGTGCCCTTGGACTAGCGAGAAACAATGAGCAGTTCTTC. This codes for CALGLARNNEQFF.

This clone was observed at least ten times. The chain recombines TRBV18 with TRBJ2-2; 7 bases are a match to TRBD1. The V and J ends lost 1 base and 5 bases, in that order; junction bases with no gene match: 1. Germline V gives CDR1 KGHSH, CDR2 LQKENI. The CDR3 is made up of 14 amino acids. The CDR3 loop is CASSPQQGTGELFF. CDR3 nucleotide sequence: TGTGCCAGCTCACCACAACAGGGGACCGGGGAGCTGTTTTTT.

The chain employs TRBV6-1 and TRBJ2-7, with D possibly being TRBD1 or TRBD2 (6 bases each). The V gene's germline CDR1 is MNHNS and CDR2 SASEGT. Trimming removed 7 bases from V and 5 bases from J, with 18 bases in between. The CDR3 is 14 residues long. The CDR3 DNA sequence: TGTGCCAGCATCCGTTCGGGGGCGGAGCACGAGCAGTACTTC. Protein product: CASIRSGAEHEQYF.

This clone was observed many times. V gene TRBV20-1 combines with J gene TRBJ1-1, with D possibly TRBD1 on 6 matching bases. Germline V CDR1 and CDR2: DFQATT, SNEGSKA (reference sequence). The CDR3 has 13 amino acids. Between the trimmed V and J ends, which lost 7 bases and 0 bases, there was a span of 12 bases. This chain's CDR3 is CSGYRDMNTEAFF. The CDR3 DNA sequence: TGCAGTGGATACCGGGACATGAACACTGAAGCTTTCTTT.

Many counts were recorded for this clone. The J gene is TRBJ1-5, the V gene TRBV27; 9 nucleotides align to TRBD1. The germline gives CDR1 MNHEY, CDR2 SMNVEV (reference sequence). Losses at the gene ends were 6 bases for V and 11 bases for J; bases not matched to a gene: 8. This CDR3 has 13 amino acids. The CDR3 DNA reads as TGTGCCAGCAGGTCCGGACAGGGGAGGTCCCAGCATTTT. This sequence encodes CASRSGQGRSQHF.